This T cell receptor (beta chain) is drawn from a study of cytomegalovirus exposure and HLA in healthy donors. Germline V gene lookup returns CDR1 MNHNS and CDR2 SASEGT. This CDR3 spans 15 amino acids. After removal of 8 bases from V and 5 bases from J, the junction contained 10 bases not matched to a gene. In nominal health when sampled, donors likely had unrecorded immune exposures nonetheless. The sample holds a few counts of this clone. Primers: 60 Vbeta forward and 13 Jbeta reverse. The protocol was immunoSEQ multiplex PCR, while the TCRdb copy is restricted to in-frame clones and leaves out a portion. In the table there are around 120,000 clones, over 80% of which are singletons.

Sequencing was carried out using PBMCs. The receptor's source is a middle-aged man in good health and CMV-seronegative. The chain links TRBV6-1 to TRBJ2-3, with 10 nucleotides matching TRBD2. The CDR3 protein is CASSPLAGGRDTQYF. CDR3 bases: TGTGCCAGCTCCCCTTTAGCGGGAGGAAGAGATACGCAGTATTTT.